The 2 T cell receptor beta chains reported below all come from one sample, sequenced in a study of T cell clonotyping in hematopoietic cell transplantation (dated by TCRdb to about 2021). Receptor amplification or capture employed the immunoSEQ multiplex PCR assay. In its TCRdb copy, this immuneACCESS table keeps in-frame sequences only and misses some clones. Where compared with another copy, unresolved V genes explain less than half of these, and the others have no known cause. This sample gives more than 20,000 clones in total; more than 65% of them show up just once. In total, the top ten clones hold nearly 25% of the sample. This specimen's time point label, interpreted: recipient sample about 28 days before transplant, after cytoreduction. The sequences come from peripheral blood mononuclear cells, collected before stem cell transplant. The receptors shown here come from an older woman with acute myeloid leukemia. Some clones in this sample may be carry-over from other donors' samples.

This clone has just one count. The chain uses TRBV21-1 and TRBJ1-3; the table's D call, TRBD1, has no DNA check behind it. TRBV21-1 is a pseudogene. CDR3 length: 16 residues. Here the CDR3 reads CASSKLHRYSGNTIYF. CDR3 in DNA: TGTGCCAGCAGCAAACTACACAGGTACTCTGGAAACACCATATATTTT.

Details on this clone: One end of the junction fails to match germline, which may point to a read error. The CDR3 region has the DNA TGTGCTAGCAGCTTAGGTCCGGGACAGGACTACAATGAGCAGTTCTTC. Its translation: CASSLGPGQDYNEQFF. The rearrangement joins TRBV7-7 to TRBJ2-1; 8 bases fit TRBD1. The CDR3 runs to 16 residues. CDR1 SSHAT and CDR2 FNYEAQ come from the germline V gene (reference sequence).